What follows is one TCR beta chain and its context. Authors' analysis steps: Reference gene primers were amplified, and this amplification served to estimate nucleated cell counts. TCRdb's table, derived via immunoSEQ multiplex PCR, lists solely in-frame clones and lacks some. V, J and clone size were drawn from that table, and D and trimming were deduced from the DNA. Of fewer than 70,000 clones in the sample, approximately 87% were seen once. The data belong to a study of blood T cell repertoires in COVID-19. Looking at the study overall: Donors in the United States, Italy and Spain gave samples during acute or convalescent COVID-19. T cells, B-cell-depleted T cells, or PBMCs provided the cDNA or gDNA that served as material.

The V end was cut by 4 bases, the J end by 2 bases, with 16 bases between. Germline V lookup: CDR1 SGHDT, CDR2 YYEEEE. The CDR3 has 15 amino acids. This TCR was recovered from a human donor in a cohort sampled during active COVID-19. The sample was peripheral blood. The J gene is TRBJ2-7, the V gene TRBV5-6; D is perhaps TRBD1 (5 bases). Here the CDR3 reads CASSTRSLGAYEQYF. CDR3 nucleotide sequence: TGTGCCAGCAGCACCCGTTCCCTAGGGGCCTACGAGCAGTACTTC.